This TCR beta chain appears in the sequencing data of a study of T-cell reconstitution after alpha-beta-depleted transplantation in children. This clonotype appeared many times. Unique molecular identifiers were used to barcode this TCRbeta library. TCRdb reanalysed the PCR reads using MiXCR and keeps one entry per CDR3 protein. The profile shows over 150,000 distinct CDR3 sequences, around 6.8% of them singletons. CDR1 DFQATT and CDR2 SNEGSKA come from the germline V gene (reference sequence). This CDR3 has 20 amino acids. With 0 bases clipped from V and 7 bases from J, the junction kept 19 bases outside the gene matches.

This TCR came from a human donor who donated a stem cell graft to a child with Wiskott-Aldrich syndrome. Sequenced material: PBMCs from the stem cell graft donor, taken from the stem cell graft. The J gene is TRBJ2-3, the V gene TRBV20-1; TRBD2 matches at 13 bases. The DNA of the CDR3 is TGCAGTGCTAGAGAAAAGCGACTAGCGGGAGGTAACTGGGGCGGCAATACGCAGTATTTT. This translates into CSAREKRLAGGNWGGNTQYF.